This T cell receptor (beta chain) stems from a study of blood T cell repertoires in COVID-19. Across the study: Specimens from acute and convalescent COVID-19 originated in the United States, Italy and Spain.

TCRdb keeps only in-frame clones here, not all; method: immunoSEQ multiplex PCR. The sample has 250,000 to 300,000 clones, approximately 89% seen once; the top ten hold 5.5% to 7%. The CDR3 is made up of 12 amino acids. Germline V gene lookup returns CDR1 MNHEY and CDR2 SVGAGI. V gave up 2 bases and J gave up 3 bases, with 4 bases separating them. The receptor's source is a woman aged 30 to 39 who had recovered from COVID-19. This rearrangement joins TRBV6-5 to TRBJ1-1; D not certain. Sequencing used peripheral blood. DNA of the CDR3: TGTGCCAGCAGTTACCGGGACACTGAAGCTTTCTTT. It specifies CASSYRDTEAFF.